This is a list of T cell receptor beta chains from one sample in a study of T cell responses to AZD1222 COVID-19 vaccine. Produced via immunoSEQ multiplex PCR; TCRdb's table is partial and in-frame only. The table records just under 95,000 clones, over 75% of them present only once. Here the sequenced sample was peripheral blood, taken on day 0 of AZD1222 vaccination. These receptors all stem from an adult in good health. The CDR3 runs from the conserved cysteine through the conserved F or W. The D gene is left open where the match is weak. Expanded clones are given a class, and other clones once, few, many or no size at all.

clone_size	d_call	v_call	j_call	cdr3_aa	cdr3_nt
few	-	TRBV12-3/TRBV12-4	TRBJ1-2	CASSFWSYGYTF	TGTGCCAGCAGTTTTTGGAGCTATGGCTACACCTTC
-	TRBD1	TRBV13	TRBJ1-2	CASGDRVFRGEGYTF	TGTGCCAGCGGGGACAGGGTTTTTCGGGGGGAAGGCTACACCTTC
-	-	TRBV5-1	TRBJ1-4	CASSLSGSGFGSTNEKLFF	TGCGCCAGCAGCCTCTCGGGATCGGGGTTTGGTAGTACTAATGAAAAACTGTTTTTT
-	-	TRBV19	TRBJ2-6	CASSMVQGTGANVLTF	TGTGCCAGTAGTATGGTCCAGGGTACTGGGGCCAACGTCCTGACTTTC
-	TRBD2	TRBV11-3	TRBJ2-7	CASSRGSPYEQYF	TGTGCCAGCAGCCGCGGGAGTCCCTACGAGCAGTACTTC
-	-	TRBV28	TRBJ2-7	CASRTRGRVYEQYF	TGTGCCAGCAGAACGAGGGGCAGGGTTTACGAGCAGTACTTC
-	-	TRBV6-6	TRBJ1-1	CASIDSMNTEAFF	TGTGCCAGCATTGACAGTATGAACACTGAAGCTTTCTTT
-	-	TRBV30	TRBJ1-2	CAWVEGRYGYTF	TGTGCCTGGGTCGAGGGACGGTATGGCTACACCTTC
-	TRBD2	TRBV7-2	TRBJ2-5	CASSDGTSQTQYF	TGTGCCAGCAGCGATGGGACTAGCCAGACCCAGTACTTC
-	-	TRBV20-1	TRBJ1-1	CSAIENPEAFF	TGCAGTGCTATAGAGAACCCAGAAGCTTTCTTT
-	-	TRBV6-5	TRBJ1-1	CATQTGLTEAFF	TGTGCCACCCAAACGGGGCTTACTGAAGCTTTCTTT
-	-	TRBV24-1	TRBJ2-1	CATKGSVYNEQFF	TGTGCCACCAAAGGGTCCGTCTACAATGAGCAGTTCTTC
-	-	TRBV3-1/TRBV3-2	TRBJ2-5	CASSQAVETQYF	TGTGCCAGCAGCCAAGCAGTAGAGACCCAGTACTTC
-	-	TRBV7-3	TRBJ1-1	CASSQGPLRGEAFF	TGTGCCAGCAGCCAGGGGCCTCTGCGGGGTGAAGCTTTCTTT